This T cell receptor (beta chain) was recovered during a study of shared clonotypes between healthy human individuals. For the study at large: Sampling drew on donors who were a couple of women and three men aged 18 to 49. Regarding the study as a whole: The sampled material consisted only of blood, and tissue repertoires are likely to differ.

Original analysis: ImmunoSEQ gave junction-only sequences without quality scores, so filtering differed. The repertoire was sequenced with immunoSEQ multiplex PCR; TCRdb's copy has only in-frame clones and lacks some. The DNA was the basis for D and trimming; V, J and clone size are from that table. The profile shows around 1.6 million clones, 98% of them singletons. Points on this clone: Its specificity is unknown.

The CDR3 covers 13 residues. The receptor comes from a man aged 30 to 45 in good health. Sequenced sample: naive CD4+ T cells sorted from blood. As to subset: CD45RA+ positively selected. The chain has TRBV21-1 and TRBJ2-7. TRBV21-1 is assigned pseudogene status. CDR3 sequence (DNA): TGTGCCAGCAGCAGGGGATTTACCTACGAGCAGTACTTC. Protein sequence: CASSRGFTYEQYF.